The 26 T cell receptor beta chains in this list originate from one sample, sequenced in a study of lymphopenia after photon versus proton radiotherapy. The table came from immunoSEQ multiplex PCR; TCRdb's copy has only in-frame clones and leaves some out. In the table there are 55,000 to 75,000 clones, more than 75% of which are singletons. This specimen consisted of peripheral blood, obtained from a patient treated with photon-based radiotherapy. The receptors stem from a woman between 65 and 79 years old with pancreatic cancer.

This clone was counted between two and nine times. This chain links TRBV4-1 with TRBJ2-5, with D perhaps TRBD2 (5 bases). Per the germline V gene, CDR1 is MGHRA and CDR2 is YSYEKL. The length of the CDR3 is 15 residues. The V end lost 0 bases, the J end lost 5 bases, and 13 bases lay between the germline ends. CDR3 residues: CASSQDGRVVETQYF. CDR3 DNA: TGCGCCAGCAGCCAAGATGGGCGGGTTGTGGAGACCCAGTACTTC.

Worth noting for this clone: The junction departs from the called germline gene at one end, perhaps through a read error. The rearrangement joins TRBV2 to TRBJ2-7; either TRBD1 or TRBD2 may supply D (6 bases each). The CDR3 covers 11 residues. The germline CDR1 and CDR2 sequences are SNHLY and FYNNEI. DNA for the CDR3: TGTGCCAGCAGCTACTATGAGGGGGGAAACTTC. Translated, it gives CASSYYEGGNF.

The V call is TRBV6-1, the J call TRBJ1-4; no clear D. CDR3 size: 15 residues. CDR1 is MNHNS and CDR2 is SASEGT in the germline V gene. Trimming took off 3 bases at V and 3 bases at J, with 11 bases between the two ends. CDR3 sequence (DNA): TGTGCCAGCAGTGAGTCTAACCTCTCTAATGAAAAACTGTTTTTT. It specifies CASSESNLSNEKLFF.

The J gene is TRBJ1-4, the V gene TRBV19; D gene ambiguous. CDR3 length equals 15 residues. Per germline, CDR1 LNHDA and CDR2 SQIVND (reference sequence). V gave up 2 bases and J gave up 1 base, with 8 bases separating them. The CDR3 DNA reads TGTGCCAGTAGTATAATCGACGGAACTAATGAAAAACTGTTTTTT. It is translated as CASSIIDGTNEKLFF.

This clone has a single count. J is TRBJ2-7 and V is TRBV9, with 7 bases aligning to TRBD1. The germline CDR1 and CDR2 sequences are SGDLS and YYNGEE. The CDR3 covers 15 residues. V was pared by 4 bases and J by 3 bases, with 10 bases of the junction left unmatched. The CDR3 coding sequence is TGTGCCAGCAGCCCTGGGGACAGTTTAGGCTACGAGCAGTACTTC. It encodes CASSPGDSLGYEQYF.

CDR3 nucleotide sequence: TGTGCCAGCAGCCTAAATGTAAACGGGGCCTACGAGCAGTACTTC. As protein: CASSLNVNGAYEQYF. The chain uses TRBV7-2 and TRBJ2-7; tentatively, D is TRBD2 (5 bases). The CDR3 is made up of 15 amino acids. Germline CDR1 and CDR2: SGHTA and FQGNSA. The ends were cut back, 5 bases at V and 2 bases at J, with 16 bases in the middle. Full variable domain (remainder filled in from reference TRBV7-2 and TRBJ2-7): GAGVSQSPSNKVTEKGKDVELRCDPISGHTALYWYRQSLGQGLEFLIYFQGNSAPDKSGLPSDRFSAERTGGSVSTLTIQRTQQEDSAVYLCASSLNVNGAYEQYFGPGTRLTVT.

The chain links TRBV14 to TRBJ1-2, with 9 bases fitting TRBD1. V shed 4 bases, J shed 6 bases, and the junction held 3 bases outside the gene matches. The CDR3 totals 13 residues. From germline, CDR1 is SGHDN and CDR2 FVKESK. In DNA form, the CDR3 reads TGTGCCAGCAGCCCCCGGGACAGGGATGGCTACACCTTC. It yields the protein CASSPRDRDGYTF.

This chain connects TRBV7-9 to TRBJ2-7; 7 nucleotides agree with TRBD1. Germline CDR1 reads SEHNR; CDR2 reads FQNEAQ (reference sequence). Trimming took 5 bases from V and 11 from J; bases not matched to a gene: 6. This CDR3 comprises 11 residues. Written as DNA, the CDR3 is TGTGCCAGCAGCCCCGACAGGGTTGAGTACTTC. Encoded protein: CASSPDRVEYF.

This sequence joins TRBV5-1 and TRBJ2-7; no clear D gene. V dropped 4 bases and J dropped 0 bases, with 2 bases sitting between them. The CDR3 is 11 residues long. CDR1 is SGHRS and CDR2 is YFSETQ in the germline V gene. The CDR3 DNA follows: TGCGCCAGCAGCCCCTCCTACGAGCAGTACTTC. This translates into CASSPSYEQYF.

V usage is TRBV2 and J usage is TRBJ1-1; perhaps TRBD1 as D (6 bases). V was clipped by 3 bases and J by 0 bases, with 14 bases between them. Germline V gene data show CDR1 as SNHLY and CDR2 as FYNNEI. This CDR3 has 16 amino acids. The CDR3 is CASSEIGGDMNTEAFF. The CDR3 region has the DNA TGTGCCAGCAGTGAGATTGGGGGCGACATGAACACTGAAGCTTTCTTT.

The chain has TRBV11-3 and TRBJ1-6; the D gene is possibly TRBD1 (5 bases). Germline lookup yields CDR1 SGHNT and CDR2 YENEEA. Trimming took off 3 bases at V and 11 bases at J, with 11 bases between the two ends. The CDR3 has 13 amino acids. This CDR3 reads CASSLGGRTPLHF. As DNA, the CDR3 is TGTGCCAGCAGCTTGGGGGGTCGGACACCCCTCCACTTT.

V and J are TRBV18 and TRBJ2-3; D is perhaps TRBD1 (5 bases). Trimming removed 1 base from V and 5 bases from J, with 7 bases in between. Germline V gene data show CDR1 as KGHSH and CDR2 as LQKENI. This CDR3 spans 13 amino acids. CDR3 region: CASSPQTVDTQYF. The DNA of the CDR3 is TGTGCCAGCTCACCACAGACAGTAGATACGCAGTATTTT.

The rearrangement links TRBV27 to TRBJ2-1; D is perhaps TRBD1 or TRBD2 (5 bases each). V was shortened by 6 bases and J by 6 bases, with 21 bases between the two germline ends. Germline lookup yields CDR1 MNHEY and CDR2 SMNVEV (reference sequence). There are 16 residues in the CDR3. CDR3 amino acids: CASSLNPTGLGNEQFF. The CDR3 nucleotides read TGTGCCAGCAGCCTAAACCCAACGGGGCTAGGCAATGAGCAGTTCTTC.

This clone was detected only once. This rearrangement joins TRBV6-1 to TRBJ1-1, with D uncertain. V dropped 7 bases and J dropped 0 bases, with 9 bases sitting between them. The V gene's germline CDR1 is MNHNS and CDR2 SASEGT. This CDR3 region has 13 residues. As DNA, the CDR3 is TGTGCCAGCACGCCTGTCATGAACACTGAAGCTTTCTTT. Translated: CASTPVMNTEAFF.

The V call is TRBV4-2, the J call TRBJ1-1; D remains unclear. CDR3 size: 14 residues. Germline V gene data show CDR1 as LGHNA and CDR2 as YNFKEQ. Trimming removed 0 bases from V and 1 base from J, with 6 bases in between. For the CDR3, the DNA is TGTGCCAGCAGCCAAGACCCCGGGAACACTGAAGCTTTCTTT. Protein product: CASSQDPGNTEAFF.

The chain couples TRBV9 to TRBJ2-3; D possibly corresponds to TRBD1 (5 bases). V was clipped by 4 bases and J by 4 bases, with 7 bases between them. CDR3 size: 12 residues. CDR1 SGDLS and CDR2 YYNGEE come from the germline V gene. In DNA, the CDR3 is TGTGCCAGCAGCCCCAGGGCAGATACGCAGTATTTT. This codes for CASSPRADTQYF.

The chain links TRBV29-1 to TRBJ2-7; 8 positions match TRBD2. Germline V lookup: CDR1 SQVTM, CDR2 ANQGSEA. Trimming cost V 4 bases and J 7 bases; bases outside gene matches: 6. The length of the CDR3 is 12 residues. CDR3 in amino acids: CSVGAGGEEQYF. The DNA of the CDR3 is TGCAGCGTTGGCGCGGGAGGAGAGGAGCAGTACTTC.

The chain links TRBV4-3 to TRBJ2-3; D uncertain. The V and J ends lost 4 bases and 2 bases respectively, with 16 bases between them. The length of the CDR3 is 16 residues. CDR1 is LGHNA, CDR2 YSLEER, per germline. The CDR3 protein is CASSPGPVMNTDTQYF. The CDR3 nucleotides read TGCGCCAGCAGCCCCGGACCCGTTATGAACACAGATACGCAGTATTTT.

The V call is TRBV6-5, the J call TRBJ2-1; 8 bases agree with TRBD2. Trimming cost V 5 bases and J 9 bases; bases outside gene matches: 9. The CDR3 extends over 14 amino acids. Germline lookup yields CDR1 MNHEY and CDR2 SVGAGI. CDR3 protein: CASSERELRSEQFF. The CDR3 DNA follows: TGTGCCAGCAGTGAGCGGGAGTTAAGGAGTGAGCAGTTCTTC.

This chain uses TRBV2 with TRBJ2-7; 7 nucleotides agree with TRBD2. The V gene end was trimmed by 6 bases and the J gene end by 2 bases; junction bases not matched to a gene: 7. This CDR3 is 14 amino acids long. Per the germline V gene, CDR1 is SNHLY and CDR2 is FYNNEI. Written as DNA, the CDR3 is TGTGCCAGCAGGACCGGGACTAATCCCTACGAGCAGTACTTC. This encodes CASRTGTNPYEQYF.

V usage is TRBV6-1 and J usage is TRBJ2-7; D remains unclear. Trimming took off 3 bases at V and 4 bases at J, with 7 bases between the two ends. The germline V gene encodes CDR1 MNHNS and CDR2 SASEGT. CDR3 length equals 12 residues. This CDR3 reads CASSDLGYEQYF. The CDR3 DNA is TGTGCCAGCAGTGATCTGGGTTACGAGCAGTACTTC.

The rearrangement joins TRBV7-3 to TRBJ2-1, with TRBD2 matching over 10 bases. This CDR3 comprises 16 residues. Germline CDR1 is SGHTA and CDR2 is FQGTGA. V shed 4 bases, J shed 7 bases, and the junction held 10 bases outside the gene matches. The CDR3 here is CASSSIAGGGLNEQFF. The CDR3, as DNA: TGTGCCAGCAGCTCGATAGCGGGAGGTGGTTTGAATGAGCAGTTCTTC. Filled out from reference TRBV7-3 and TRBJ2-1, the complete variable domain reads GAGVSQTPSNKVTEKGKYVELRCDPISGHTALYWYRQSLGQGPEFLIYFQGTGAADDSGLPNDRFFAVRPEGSVSTLKIQRTERGDSAVYLCASSSIAGGGLNEQFFGPGTRLTVL.

CDR3: CASSYDRGETQYF. The CDR3 DNA follows: TGTGCCAGCAGCTATGACAGGGGCGAGACCCAGTACTTC. The rearrangement links TRBV5-8 to TRBJ2-5, with TRBD1 matching over 8 bases. The germline CDR1 and CDR2 sequences are SGHTS and YDEGEE. Trimming took 3 bases from V and 5 from J; bases not matched to a gene: 3. This CDR3 has 13 amino acids.

The chain carries TRBV11-3 and TRBJ2-1; no clear D. This CDR3 comprises 15 residues. With 1 base removed from V and 0 bases from J, the gap between germline ends came to 7 bases. Germline-derived CDR1 and CDR2 are SGHNT and YENEEA. The CDR3 spells CASSLGHHSYNEQFF. The CDR3 nucleotides are TGTGCCAGCAGCTTAGGGCACCACTCCTACAATGAGCAGTTCTTC.

The chain links TRBV5-1 to TRBJ2-7; TRBD1 matches at 11 bases. Germline V gene lookup returns CDR1 SGHRS and CDR2 YFSETQ. CDR3 length equals 16 residues. V was clipped by 4 bases and J by 2 bases; unmatched bases: 8. The CDR3 sequence is CASSESGQGATYEQYF. The CDR3 coding sequence is TGCGCCAGCAGCGAGAGCGGACAGGGGGCGACCTACGAGCAGTACTTC.

V and J are TRBV7-2 and TRBJ2-1; 7 bases are a match to TRBD1. Germline values: CDR1 SGHTA, CDR2 FQGNSA. This CDR3 contains 15 residues. With 5 bases clipped from V and 7 bases from J, the junction kept 11 bases outside the gene matches. The chain's CDR3 is CASSREYRGMNEQFF. The DNA for the CDR3 is TGTGCCAGCAGCCGAGAATACAGGGGTATGAATGAGCAGTTCTTC.